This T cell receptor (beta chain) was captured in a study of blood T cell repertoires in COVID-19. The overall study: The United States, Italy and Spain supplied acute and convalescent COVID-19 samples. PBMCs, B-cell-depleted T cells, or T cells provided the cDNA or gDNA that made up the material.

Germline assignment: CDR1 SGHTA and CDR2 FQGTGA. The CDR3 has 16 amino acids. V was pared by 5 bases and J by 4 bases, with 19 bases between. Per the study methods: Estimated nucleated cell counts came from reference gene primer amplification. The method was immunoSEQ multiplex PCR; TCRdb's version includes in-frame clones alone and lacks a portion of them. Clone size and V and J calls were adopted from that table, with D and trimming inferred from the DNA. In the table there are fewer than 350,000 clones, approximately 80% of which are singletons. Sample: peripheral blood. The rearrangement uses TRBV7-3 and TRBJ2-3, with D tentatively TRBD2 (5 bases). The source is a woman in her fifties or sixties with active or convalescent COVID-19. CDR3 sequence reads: CASSPGEGGWADTQYF. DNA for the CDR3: TGTGCCAGCAGCCCCGGTGAGGGTGGGTGGGCAGATACGCAGTATTTT.